This T cell receptor (beta chain) was sequenced during a study of blood T cells in healthy people across ages. Extraction of total RNA produced a minimum of 5.5 micrograms from each sample. Using a J-beta primer mix together with a sample-barcoded 5' primer, a second PCR was run for about 6 to 11 cycles. In TCRdb, the 5' RACE reads were re-called with MiXCR into one record per CDR3 protein. The top ten clones hold over 5% of a sample with around 1.5 million distinct CDR3 sequences, around 59% of them seen once. Study conclusions and caveats: No conclusive comparison of naive versus antigen-experienced cells was possible with unsorted PBMCs.

For this clonotype: Its antigen is unknown.

Deletions cut 1 base from V and 5 bases from J, with 16 bases between. This CDR3 spans 16 amino acids. CDR1 and CDR2 (germline): SGHAT, FQNNGV. Source material: blood. The genes are TRBV11-2 and TRBJ2-3; the D gene could be TRBD1 or TRBD2 (5 bases each). This TCR was sampled from a young man in good health. The CDR3: CASSLGHTGTQDTQYF. CDR3 nucleotides: TGTGCCAGCAGCTTAGGACATACTGGGACGCAAGATACGCAGTATTTT.